This TCR beta chain was observed in a study of cytomegalovirus exposure and HLA in healthy donors. PCR used 60 Vbeta primers and 13 Jbeta primers. Only in-frame clones appear in the TCRdb table, and some are missing; sequencing was by immunoSEQ multiplex PCR. The sample shows roughly 90,000 clones, roughly 80% of them seen only once. The CDR3 runs to 14 residues. Deletions cut 7 bases from V and 2 bases from J, with 13 bases between. Germline V CDR1 and CDR2: MNHNS, SASEGT. The sequencing input was PBMCs. The sequence derives from a man aged 18-30 years in good health and CMV-seronegative. This rearrangement joins TRBV6-1 to TRBJ2-3; D is undetermined. In DNA, the CDR3 is TGTGCCAGCAATAGAGACACCATCACAGATACGCAGTATTTT. Amino acids: CASNRDTITDTQYF.